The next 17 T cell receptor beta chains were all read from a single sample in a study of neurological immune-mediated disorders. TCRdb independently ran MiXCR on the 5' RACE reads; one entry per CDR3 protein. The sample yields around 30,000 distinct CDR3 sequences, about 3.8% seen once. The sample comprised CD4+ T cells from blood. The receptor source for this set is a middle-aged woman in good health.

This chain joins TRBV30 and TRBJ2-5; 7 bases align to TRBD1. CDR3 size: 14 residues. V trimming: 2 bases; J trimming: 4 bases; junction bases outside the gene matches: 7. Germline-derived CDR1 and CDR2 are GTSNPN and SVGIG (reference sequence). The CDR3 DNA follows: TGTGCCTGGAGTTGGGACAGAGCTAGAGAGACCCAGTACTTC. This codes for CAWSWDRARETQYF.

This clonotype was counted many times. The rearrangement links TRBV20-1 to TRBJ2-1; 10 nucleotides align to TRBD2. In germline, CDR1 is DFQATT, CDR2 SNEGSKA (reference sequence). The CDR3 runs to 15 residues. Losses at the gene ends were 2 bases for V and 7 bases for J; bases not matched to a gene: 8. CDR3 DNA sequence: TGCAGTGCTAGATCTCAGCGGGGGGGCTTAAATGAGCAGTTCTTC. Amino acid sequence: CSARSQRGGLNEQFF.

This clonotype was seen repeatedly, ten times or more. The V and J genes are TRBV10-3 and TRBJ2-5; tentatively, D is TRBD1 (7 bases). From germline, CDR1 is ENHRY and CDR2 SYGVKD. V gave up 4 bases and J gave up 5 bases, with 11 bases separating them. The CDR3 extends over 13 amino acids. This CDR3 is CAISAAGGETQYF. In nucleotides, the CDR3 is TGTGCCATCAGTGCGGCAGGGGGGGAGACCCAGTACTTC.

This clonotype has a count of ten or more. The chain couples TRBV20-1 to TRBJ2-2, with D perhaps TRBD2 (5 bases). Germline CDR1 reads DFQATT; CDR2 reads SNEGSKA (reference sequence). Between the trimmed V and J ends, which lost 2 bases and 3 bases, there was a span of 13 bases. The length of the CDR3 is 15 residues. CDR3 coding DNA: TGCAGTGCTAGACCAGCCGGGGTGGACACCGGGGAGCTGTTTTTT. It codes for CSARPAGVDTGELFF.

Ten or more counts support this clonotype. CDR3 sequence reads: CASSSVIYGYTF. CDR3 nucleotides: TGTGCCAGCTCATCCGTCATCTATGGCTACACCTTC. The chain uses TRBV18 and TRBJ1-2, with no clear D. The CDR3 is 12 amino acids. In germline, CDR1 is KGHSH, CDR2 LQKENI. V lost 5 bases and J 4 bases, leaving 8 bases between the germline ends.

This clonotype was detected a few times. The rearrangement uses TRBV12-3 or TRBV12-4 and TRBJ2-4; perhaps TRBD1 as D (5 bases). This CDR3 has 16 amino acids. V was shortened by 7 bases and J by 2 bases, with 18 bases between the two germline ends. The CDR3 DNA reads TGTGCCAGCAACCGACTGGGGCAGACGACCAAAAACATTCAGTACTTC. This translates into CASNRLGQTTKNIQYF.

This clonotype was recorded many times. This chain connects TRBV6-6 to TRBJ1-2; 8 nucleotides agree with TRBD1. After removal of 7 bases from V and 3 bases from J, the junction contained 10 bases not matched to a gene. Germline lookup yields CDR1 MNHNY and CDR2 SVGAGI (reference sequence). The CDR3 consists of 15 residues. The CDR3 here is CASNPSGQAYYGYTF. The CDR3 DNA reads TGTGCCAGCAACCCATCGGGACAGGCCTACTATGGCTACACCTTC.

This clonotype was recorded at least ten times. The DNA for the CDR3 is TGTGCCAGCAGCAAAGTCCCATTCAGGGACGCGAACACTGAAGCTTTCTTT. Translating gives CASSKVPFRDANTEAFF. The chain combines TRBV6-4 with TRBJ1-1, with D maybe TRBD1 (5 bases). V dropped 6 bases and J dropped 1 base, with 21 bases sitting between them. The V gene's germline CDR1 is MRHNA and CDR2 SNTAGT. This CDR3 is 17 amino acids long.

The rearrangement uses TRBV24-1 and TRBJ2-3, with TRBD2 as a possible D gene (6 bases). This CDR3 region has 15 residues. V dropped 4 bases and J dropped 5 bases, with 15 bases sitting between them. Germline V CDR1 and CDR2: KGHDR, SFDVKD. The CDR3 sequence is CATSDTMSGRDTQYF. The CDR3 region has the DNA TGTGCCACCAGTGACACCATGAGCGGGCGAGATACGCAGTATTTT.

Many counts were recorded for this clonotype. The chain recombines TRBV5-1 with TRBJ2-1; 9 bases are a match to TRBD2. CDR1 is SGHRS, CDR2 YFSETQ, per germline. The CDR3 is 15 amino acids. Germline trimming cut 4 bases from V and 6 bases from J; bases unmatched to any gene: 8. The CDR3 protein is CASSLVAGASNEQFF. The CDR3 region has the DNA TGCGCCAGCAGCCTAGTAGCGGGAGCATCCAATGAGCAGTTCTTC.

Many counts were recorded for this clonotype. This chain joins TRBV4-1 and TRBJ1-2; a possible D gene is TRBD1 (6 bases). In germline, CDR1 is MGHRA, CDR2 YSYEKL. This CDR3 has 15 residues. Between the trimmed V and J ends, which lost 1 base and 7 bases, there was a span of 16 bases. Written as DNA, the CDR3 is TGCGCCAGCAGCCAAGGAAGAGTGGGGGCTGGTGGCTACACCTTC. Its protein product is CASSQGRVGAGGYTF.

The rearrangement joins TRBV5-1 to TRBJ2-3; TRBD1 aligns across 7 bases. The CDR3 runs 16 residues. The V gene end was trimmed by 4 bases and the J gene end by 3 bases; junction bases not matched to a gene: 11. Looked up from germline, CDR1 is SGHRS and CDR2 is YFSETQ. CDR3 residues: CASSTDSTGRTDTQYF. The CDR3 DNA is TGCGCCAGCAGCACCGACTCGACAGGGAGAACAGATACGCAGTATTTT.

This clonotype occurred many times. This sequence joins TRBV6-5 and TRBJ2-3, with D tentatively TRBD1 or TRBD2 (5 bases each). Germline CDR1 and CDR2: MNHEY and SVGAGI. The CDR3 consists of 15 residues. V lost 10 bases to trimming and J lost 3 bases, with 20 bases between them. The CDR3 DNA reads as TGTGCCACAAAAACGGGGCGGACGGGGACAGATACGCAGTATTTT. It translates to CATKTGRTGTDTQYF.

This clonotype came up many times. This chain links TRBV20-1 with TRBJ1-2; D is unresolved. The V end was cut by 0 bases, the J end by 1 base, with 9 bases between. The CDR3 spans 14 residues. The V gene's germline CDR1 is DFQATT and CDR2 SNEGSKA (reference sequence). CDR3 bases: TGCAGTGCTAGAGATCCGGGCGTTAACTATGGCTACACCTTC. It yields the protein CSARDPGVNYGYTF.

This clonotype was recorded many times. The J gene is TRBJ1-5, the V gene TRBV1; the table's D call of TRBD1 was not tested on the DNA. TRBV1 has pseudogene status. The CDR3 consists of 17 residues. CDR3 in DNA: TGCACCAGCAGCCTCAACAAGCGACAGGTTAGCAATCAGCCCCAGCATTTT. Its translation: CTSSLNKRQVSNQPQHF.

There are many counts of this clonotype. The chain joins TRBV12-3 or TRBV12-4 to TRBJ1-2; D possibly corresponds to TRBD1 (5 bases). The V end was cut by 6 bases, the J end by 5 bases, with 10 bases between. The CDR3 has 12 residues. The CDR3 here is CASSLRQYGYTF. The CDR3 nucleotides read TGTGCCAGCAGCTTACGACAGTATGGCTACACCTTC.

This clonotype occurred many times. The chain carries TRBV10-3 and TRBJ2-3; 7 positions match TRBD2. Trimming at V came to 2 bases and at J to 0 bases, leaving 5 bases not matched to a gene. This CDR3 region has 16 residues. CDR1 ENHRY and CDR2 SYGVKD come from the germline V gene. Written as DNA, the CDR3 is TGTGCCATCAGTGAGCCTAGCGGTCCTAGCACAGATACGCAGTATTTT. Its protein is CAISEPSGPSTDTQYF.